A single sample is the source of the 21 T cell receptor beta chains below, sequenced in a study of blood T cell repertoires in COVID-19. TCRdb's copy holds only in-frame clones and misses some; the assay was immunoSEQ multiplex PCR. This table holds 150,000 to 200,000 clones, 75% to 85% found once. Sequencing was performed on peripheral blood. Source of these receptors: a woman aged 40 to 50 with COVID-19, enrolled during active disease.

The rearrangement uses TRBV15 and TRBJ2-3; D is unresolved. The CDR3 contains 14 residues. V was shortened by 3 bases and J by 8 bases, with 15 bases between the two germline ends. Germline V lookup: CDR1 LNHNV, CDR2 YYDKDF (reference sequence). The CDR3 region is CATSSPLPDGTQYF. The CDR3 nucleotides are TGTGCCACCAGCAGCCCCCTTCCAGATGGTACGCAGTATTTT. The complete variable domain, with remaining parts taken from reference TRBV15 and TRBJ2-3, reads DAMVIQNPRYQVTQFGKPVTLSCSQTLNHNVMYWYQQKSSQAPKLLFHYYDKDFNNEADTPDNFQSRRPNTSFCFLDIRSPGLGDTAMYLCATSSPLPDGTQYFGPGTRLTVL.

There are a few counts of this clone. The J gene is TRBJ2-2, the V gene TRBV29-1; 7 bases map to TRBD1. With 4 bases clipped from V and 6 bases from J, the junction kept 8 bases outside the gene matches. Per germline, CDR1 SQVTM and CDR2 ANQGSEA. This CDR3 spans 14 amino acids. The CDR3 loop reads CSVGNRGDSGELFF. The DNA of the CDR3 is TGCAGCGTTGGAAACAGGGGCGACTCCGGGGAGCTGTTTTTT.

This clone was counted only a few times. The rearrangement links TRBV20-1 to TRBJ2-5; D ambiguous. From germline, CDR1 is DFQATT and CDR2 SNEGSKA (reference sequence). V lost 3 bases, J lost 5 bases, and 19 bases lay in between. The CDR3 is made up of 15 amino acids. In DNA form, the CDR3 reads TGCAGTGCTAGTTTGGCCGTCGCTAGTTCTGAGACCCAGTACTTC. Amino acids: CSASLAVASSETQYF.

CDR3 in DNA: TGTGCCAGCAGTTTATCCAGCCCAGGGACCGGGGAGCTGTTTTTT. It codes for CASSLSSPGTGELFF. V gene TRBV27 combines with J gene TRBJ2-2; tentative D call: TRBD1 (5 bases). Germline assignment: CDR1 MNHEY and CDR2 SMNVEV (reference sequence). Trimming cost V 0 bases and J 5 bases, with 10 bases left between them. There are 15 residues in the CDR3.

This sequence joins TRBV12-2 and TRBJ1-1. TRBV12-2 is termed a pseudogene. CDR3 length equals 14 residues. Here the CDR3 DNA reads TGTGCAAGTCTCGGGTTTGGCGCGGACACTGAAGCTTTCTTT. As protein: CASLGFGADTEAFF.

The J gene is TRBJ2-7, the V gene TRBV5-4; TRBD2 agrees at 8 bases. CDR1 and CDR2 from the germline V gene are SGHNT and YYREEE (reference sequence). The V and J ends lost 5 bases and 3 bases, in that order; junction bases with no gene match: 7. The CDR3 spans 14 residues. CDR3 amino acids: CASSREGGVYEQYV. CDR3 coding DNA: TGTGCCAGCAGTCGGGAGGGCGGGGTCTACGAGCAGTACGTC.

This chain links TRBV5-1 with TRBJ2-3; 10 bases match TRBD1. With V trimmed by 4 bases and J by 1 base, 6 bases remained unmatched. From germline, CDR1 is SGHRS and CDR2 YFSETQ. There are 16 residues in the CDR3. The CDR3 here is CASSPPTGGGTDTQYF. For the CDR3, the DNA is TGCGCCAGCAGCCCGCCGACAGGGGGCGGCACAGATACGCAGTATTTT.

The V call is TRBV30, the J call TRBJ2-6; 12 bases map to TRBD1. The V gene's germline CDR1 is GTSNPN and CDR2 SVGIG (reference sequence). The CDR3 sequence is 16 residues long. V lost 6 bases and J lost 4; bases outside the gene matches: 7. CDR3 region: CACGTGGAGGANVLTF. Here the CDR3 DNA reads TGTGCCTGCGGGACAGGGGGCGCTGGAGGGGCCAACGTCCTGACTTTC.

The V gene is TRBV7-2, the J gene TRBJ2-3, with D perhaps matching TRBD1 (6 bases). This CDR3 spans 16 amino acids. V lost 2 bases and J lost 6, with 18 bases in between. Looked up from germline, CDR1 is SGHTA and CDR2 is FQGNSA. The CDR3 region is CASSLRGGPRLDTQYF. Written as DNA, the CDR3 is TGTGCCAGCAGCTTACGAGGGGGACCGAGGCTGGATACGCAGTATTTT.

This sequence joins TRBV4-1 and TRBJ2-2, with a weak D call TRBD2 (5 bases). Germline V gives CDR1 MGHRA, CDR2 YSYEKL. The CDR3 covers 14 residues. With 2 bases removed from V and 7 bases from J, the gap between germline ends came to 11 bases. The CDR3 region is CASSQMGVIGELFF. Written as DNA, the CDR3 is TGCGCCAGCAGCCAAATGGGAGTAATCGGGGAGCTGTTTTTT.

This clone was picked up a small number of times. The chain uses TRBV20-1 and TRBJ2-1; TRBD2 aligns across 7 bases. Losses at the gene ends were 5 bases for V and 8 bases for J; bases not matched to a gene: 3. Per the germline V gene, CDR1 is DFQATT and CDR2 is SNEGSKA (reference sequence). CDR3 length: 11 amino acids. The CDR3 region is CSALGRDEQFF. The CDR3 region has the DNA TGCAGTGCTTTAGGGAGGGATGAGCAGTTCTTC.

This rearrangement joins TRBV29-1 to TRBJ2-1; a weak D match, TRBD1 (5 bases). The V gene lost 2 bases and the J gene lost 8 bases, with 16 bases spanning the gap. This CDR3 region has 14 residues. From germline, CDR1 is SQVTM and CDR2 ANQGSEA. Here the CDR3 DNA reads TGCAGCGTTGAACCCGACAGCCTGATGGATGAGCAGTTCTTC. Translated: CSVEPDSLMDEQFF.

The chain uses TRBV2 and TRBJ2-3, with 9 bases matching TRBD1. Germline CDR1 is SNHLY and CDR2 is FYNNEI. V dropped 8 bases and J dropped 3; count of bases not matched to a gene: 9. The CDR3 contains 15 residues. The CDR3 bases are TGTGCCAGCTATTTCGACAGGGGGAAAACAGATACGCAGTATTTT. Translation gives CASYFDRGKTDTQYF.

This chain connects TRBV9 to TRBJ2-2, with D possibly being TRBD1 (6 bases). This CDR3 contains 17 residues. V lost 0 bases, J lost 0 bases, and 12 bases lay in between. Germline CDR1 reads SGDLS; CDR2 reads YYNGEE. The CDR3: CASSVEGHPPNTGELFF. Written as DNA, the CDR3 is TGTGCCAGCAGCGTAGAGGGACACCCTCCGAACACCGGGGAGCTGTTTTTT.

The rearrangement uses TRBV27 and TRBJ2-1, with D possibly being TRBD2 (6 bases). From germline, CDR1 is MNHEY and CDR2 SMNVEV (reference sequence). Trimming took off 6 bases at V and 1 base at J, with 10 bases between the two ends. The CDR3 consists of 14 residues. As DNA, the CDR3 is TGTGCCAGCAGGTATAGCGGTTCCTACAATGAGCAGTTCTTC. As protein: CASRYSGSYNEQFF.

In this sample, this clone turned up once. The chain couples TRBV6-1 to TRBJ2-5; perhaps TRBD2 as D (5 bases). This CDR3 region has 14 residues. The ends were cut back, 3 bases at V and 5 bases at J, with 13 bases in the middle. Germline loops: CDR1 MNHNS, CDR2 SASEGT. CDR3 region: CASSDGSASETQYF. CDR3 nucleotide sequence: TGTGCCAGCAGTGATGGGAGCGCCAGTGAGACCCAGTACTTC.

V gene TRBV28 combines with J gene TRBJ1-1; D unresolved. Germline V gene lookup returns CDR1 MDHEN and CDR2 SYDVKM. The CDR3 consists of 11 residues. Trimming left V 6 bases short and J 7 bases short, with 9 bases between. DNA of the CDR3: TGTGCCAGCAGCCACAGATTTGAAGCTTTCTTT. The encoded protein is CASSHRFEAFF.

The V gene is TRBV18, the J gene TRBJ2-3; weak D call: TRBD2 (7 bases). CDR1 is KGHSH and CDR2 is LQKENI in the germline V gene. This CDR3 is built from 16 residues. Trimming pared 4 bases from V and 0 bases from J, leaving 14 bases between. The CDR3 loop reads CASSLNSGGSTDTQYF. The CDR3 nucleotides are TGTGCCAGCTCACTGAATTCGGGGGGCAGCACAGATACGCAGTATTTT.

In its sample, this clone was seen a few times. The rearrangement joins TRBV28 to TRBJ1-4, with 7 nucleotides matching TRBD1. V shed 6 bases, J shed 8 bases, and the junction held 9 bases outside the gene matches. CDR3 length: 14 amino acids. Per the germline V gene, CDR1 is MDHEN and CDR2 is SYDVKM. The CDR3 DNA is TGTGCCAGCAGGCCTCCGGGACAGATCGAAAAACTGTTTTTT. This gives the protein CASRPPGQIEKLFF.

The chain is built from TRBV4-2 and TRBJ1-4; 9 bases line up with TRBD1. The junction had 8 bases not matched to a gene; V was cut back by 3 bases and J by 6 bases. Germline V gene data show CDR1 as LGHNA and CDR2 as YNFKEQ. The CDR3 loop spans 16 amino acids. CDR3 sequence: CASSQRGQGTHEKLFF. CDR3 bases: TGTGCCAGCAGCCAGAGGGGACAGGGTACACATGAAAAACTGTTTTTT.

The chain uses TRBV4-2 and TRBJ1-2; no clear D. This CDR3 has 15 amino acids. Per the germline V gene, CDR1 is LGHNA and CDR2 is YNFKEQ. Trimming removed 0 bases from V and 4 bases from J, with 12 bases in between. This CDR3 is CASSQDLAAGYGYTF. The DNA of the CDR3 is TGTGCCAGCAGCCAAGATCTAGCAGCCGGCTATGGCTACACCTTC.